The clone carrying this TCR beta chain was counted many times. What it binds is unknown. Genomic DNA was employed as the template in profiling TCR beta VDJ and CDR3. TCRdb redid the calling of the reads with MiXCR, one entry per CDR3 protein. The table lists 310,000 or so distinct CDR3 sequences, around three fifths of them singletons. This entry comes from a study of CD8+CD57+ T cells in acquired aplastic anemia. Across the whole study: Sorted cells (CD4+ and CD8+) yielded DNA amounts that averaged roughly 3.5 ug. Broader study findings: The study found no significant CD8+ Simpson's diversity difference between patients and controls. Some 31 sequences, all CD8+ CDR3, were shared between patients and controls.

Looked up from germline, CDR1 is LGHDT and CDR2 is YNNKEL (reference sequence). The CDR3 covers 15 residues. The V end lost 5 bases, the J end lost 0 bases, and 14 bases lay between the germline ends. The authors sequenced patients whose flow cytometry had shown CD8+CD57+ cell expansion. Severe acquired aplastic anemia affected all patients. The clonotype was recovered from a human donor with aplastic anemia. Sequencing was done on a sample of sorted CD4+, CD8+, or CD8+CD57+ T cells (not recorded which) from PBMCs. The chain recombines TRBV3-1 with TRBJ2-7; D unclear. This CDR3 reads CASSAGQAPSYEQYF. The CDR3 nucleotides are TGTGCCAGCAGCGCCGGGCAGGCACCCTCCTACGAGCAGTACTTC.